This TCR beta chain was profiled in a study of T cells in Graves' hyperthyroidism and ophthalmopathy. Whole-study results and caveats: Ophthalmopathy, as predicted by the model, came a median around 6.7 months after the prediction.

Disease duration under 2 months; hyperthyroidism patients were aged 18 to 65. Drawn at first hyperthyroidism diagnosis, the blood sample preceded any ophthalmopathy symptoms. The investigators amplified TCR beta CDR3 regions from RNA transcripts. HTBI primers were employed in a first-round RT-PCR of the TCR CDR3. Via MiXCR, TCRdb re-called the multiplex PCR reads, giving one row per CDR3 protein. The table shows about 260,000 distinct CDR3 sequences, with around 25% occurring only once. This clonotype was seen many times. The antigen remains undetermined. The CDR3 spans 13 residues. CDR1 MNHEY and CDR2 SVGAGI come from the germline V gene. Between the trimmed V and J ends, which lost 7 bases and 3 bases, there was a span of 10 bases.

This sequence originates from a man aged 40-50 years with Graves' hyperthyroidism that later progressed to Graves' ophthalmopathy. The sequenced sample was blood. The chain combines TRBV6-5 with TRBJ1-5; D might be TRBD1 (6 bases). The CDR3 reads CASKGTNNQPQHF. CDR3 DNA sequence: TGTGCCAGCAAGGGGACAAACAATCAGCCCCAGCATTTT.